The 4 T cell receptor beta chains reported below all come from one sample, sequenced in a study of blood T cell repertoires in COVID-19. Data came from immunoSEQ multiplex PCR; TCRdb stores just in-frame clones and leaves some out. The sample consists of roughly 59,000 clones, 70% to 80% of them appearing once. Material for sequencing was peripheral blood. The receptors derive from a human donor in a cohort sampled during active COVID-19.

V gene TRBV7-8 combines with J gene TRBJ1-1, with D possibly TRBD1 on 6 matching bases. CDR3 length: 13 amino acids. V lost 5 bases and J 3 bases, leaving 10 bases between the germline ends. Per the germline V gene, CDR1 is SGHVS and CDR2 is FQNEAQ. CDR3 amino acids: CASSAHRDTEAFF. CDR3 in DNA: TGTGCCAGCAGCGCCCACAGGGACACTGAAGCTTTCTTT.

V usage is TRBV3-1 (or the pseudogene TRBV3-2) and J usage is TRBJ2-7; 8 bases match TRBD2. There are 16 residues in the CDR3. V lost 4 bases to trimming and J lost 3 bases; unmatched junction nucleotides: 11. CDR1 LGHDT and CDR2 YNNKEL come from the germline V gene (reference sequence). This CDR3 reads CASSRGGVAGLYEQYF. Written as DNA, the CDR3 is TGTGCCAGCAGCCGAGGCGGCGTAGCGGGACTCTACGAGCAGTACTTC.

The chain couples TRBV11-2 to TRBJ2-6, with 7 positions matching TRBD1. Unmatched junction bases numbered 10, after V lost 5 bases and J lost 3 bases. The CDR3 is made up of 17 amino acids. CDR1 SGHAT and CDR2 FQNNGV come from the germline V gene. The CDR3 loop reads CASSPRTGSVGANVLTF. The CDR3 DNA is TGTGCCAGCAGCCCCAGGACAGGATCCGTTGGGGCCAACGTCCTGACTTTC.

This chain links TRBV7-9 with TRBJ2-6, with TRBD1 matching over 9 bases. CDR1 and CDR2 (germline): SEHNR, FQNEAQ (reference sequence). The CDR3 loop spans 19 amino acids. The V and J ends lost 5 bases and 2 bases, in that order; junction bases with no gene match: 13. The CDR3 DNA reads as TGTGCCAGCAGCCGAGCCCGGGGACAGGGACTTACTGGGGCCAACGTCCTGACTTTC. Its protein product is CASSRARGQGLTGANVLTF.